This entry lists 23 T cell receptor beta chains sequenced from one sample in a study of somatic mutations in cytotoxic T cells in rheumatoid arthritis. The method was immunoSEQ multiplex PCR; TCRdb's version includes in-frame clones alone and lacks a portion of them. The table shows around 13,000 clones, with about 77% occurring only once. The sequenced sample consisted of CD8+ T cells sorted from blood. Source of these receptors: an adult with rheumatoid arthritis.

In DNA, the CDR3 is TGTGCCAGCAGCTTAAACCCAGGAGCCAGCACTGAAGCTTTCTTT. It encodes CASSLNPGASTEAFF. The chain has TRBV7-9 and TRBJ1-1; D not resolved. V lost 2 bases to trimming and J lost 4 bases, with 14 bases between them. The CDR3 has 15 amino acids. Per the germline V gene, CDR1 is SEHNR and CDR2 is FQNEAQ (reference sequence).

The chain's CDR3 is CASSFGNTEAFF. The CDR3 bases are TGTGCCAGCAGCTTCGGGAACACTGAAGCTTTCTTT. The chain carries TRBV11-2 and TRBJ1-1, with D unclear. The CDR3 totals 12 residues. Per the germline V gene, CDR1 is SGHAT and CDR2 is FQNNGV. V was trimmed by 3 bases and J by 1 base, leaving 3 bases between them.

The chain recombines TRBV16 with TRBJ1-1, with D unresolved. CDR3 length: 15 residues. Germline CDR1 and CDR2: KGHSY and FQNENV. V was shortened by 3 bases and J by 1 base, with 12 bases between the two germline ends. The CDR3, as DNA: TGTGCCAGCAGCCAGGTGGTCAGCTCGAACACTGAAGCTTTCTTT. Translation: CASSQVVSSNTEAFF. The full variable domain, rest sourced from reference TRBV16 and TRBJ1-1, is GEEVAQTPKHLVRGEGQKAKLYCAPIKGHSYVFWYQQVLKNEFKFLISFQNENVFDETGMPKERFSAKCLPNSPCSLEIQATKLEDSAVYFCASSQVVSSNTEAFFGQGTRLTVV.

The V gene is TRBV6-5, the J gene TRBJ1-1; unclear D gene. The germline V and J ends were trimmed by 0 bases and 1 base, with 6 bases remaining between them. CDR3 length: 14 residues. Germline V gene data show CDR1 as MNHEY and CDR2 as SVGAGI. CDR3 sequence: CASSYSPGNTEAFF. CDR3 nucleotides: TGTGCCAGCAGTTACTCACCGGGGAACACTGAAGCTTTCTTT.

This clone occurred a few times. This chain connects TRBV4-2 to TRBJ2-2; 9 bases fit TRBD2. Germline V gene lookup returns CDR1 LGHNA and CDR2 YNFKEQ. V lost 8 bases, J lost 2 bases, and 9 bases stayed unmatched. The CDR3 runs to 16 residues. The DNA of the CDR3 is TGTGCCAGCGCTCAGGGACTAGCAGATAACACCGGGGAGCTGTTTTTT. Its translation is CASAQGLADNTGELFF.

V usage is TRBV7-6 and J usage is TRBJ2-1; 7 bases line up with TRBD1. The germline V gene encodes CDR1 SGHVS and CDR2 FNYEAQ. This CDR3 has 15 amino acids. J was trimmed by 7 bases and V by 5 bases; bases with no gene match: 11. The CDR3 DNA sequence: TGTGCCAGCAGCCCACCCCAGGGGGTTGTGAATGAGCAGTTCTTC. Translation: CASSPPQGVVNEQFF.

CDR3 region: CASSALPNSYNEQFF. The CDR3 DNA sequence: TGTGCCAGCAGTGCCTTACCCAACTCCTACAATGAGCAGTTCTTC. The chain couples TRBV27 to TRBJ2-1, with D unresolved. The germline V gene has CDR1 MNHEY and CDR2 SMNVEV (reference sequence). V was shortened by 5 bases and J by 0 bases, with 11 bases between the two germline ends. The CDR3 totals 15 residues.

The rearrangement links TRBV27 to TRBJ2-7; D gene uncertain. The CDR3 totals 14 residues. The germline V gene has CDR1 MNHEY and CDR2 SMNVEV (reference sequence). V lost 6 bases and J lost 2, with 14 bases in between. The CDR3 DNA reads TGTGCCAGCAGCTCCATGGGCCCAGCCTACGAGCAGTACTTC. Its translation: CASSSMGPAYEQYF.

The J gene is TRBJ2-7, the V gene TRBV5-1; tentative D call: TRBD2 (5 bases). CDR3 size: 17 residues. Per germline, CDR1 SGHRS and CDR2 YFSETQ. The V and J ends lost 2 bases and 0 bases respectively, with 18 bases between them. In DNA form, the CDR3 reads TGCGCCAGCAGCTTTAAGTGGCCTTGGCGGGTCTCCTACGAGCAGTACTTC. It translates to CASSFKWPWRVSYEQYF.

This chain uses TRBV6-4 with TRBJ2-1, with 13 bases aligning to TRBD2. J was trimmed by 6 bases and V by 4 bases; bases with no gene match: 0. CDR3 length: 14 residues. Germline V gene data show CDR1 as MRHNA and CDR2 as SNTAGT. The CDR3 nucleotides are TGTGCCAGCAGTGGACTAGCGGGAGGCAATGAGCAGTTCTTC. This sequence encodes CASSGLAGGNEQFF.

The V gene is TRBV11-2, the J gene TRBJ2-5; maybe TRBD2 (5 bases). Germline V gives CDR1 SGHAT, CDR2 FQNNGV. Trimming took off 2 bases at V and 5 bases at J, with 18 bases between the two ends. This CDR3 has 16 residues. The CDR3 DNA follows: TGTGCCAGCAGCTTATTGAAGGGAGAATCTCACGAGACCCAGTACTTC. This translates into CASSLLKGESHETQYF.

This rearrangement joins TRBV4-1 to TRBJ2-7; D is uncertain. This CDR3 has 14 residues. The V end lost 1 base, the J end lost 2 bases, and 9 bases lay between the germline ends. CDR1 is MGHRA, CDR2 YSYEKL, per germline. The CDR3 sequence is CASSQVLGTYEQYF. CDR3 in DNA: TGCGCCAGCAGCCAAGTTTTGGGGACCTACGAGCAGTACTTC.

The chain has TRBV10-1 and TRBJ1-2; TRBD1 aligns across 7 bases. The CDR3 is made up of 15 amino acids. From germline, CDR1 is WNHNN and CDR2 SYGVQD (reference sequence). The V segment lost 0 bases and the J segment 9 bases; nucleotides outside the gene matches: 10. CDR3 nucleotide sequence: TGCGCCAGCAGTGAGTCCCGACAGGGCCATCTAAGCTACACCTTC. Its translation is CASSESRQGHLSYTF.

This rearrangement joins TRBV6-1 to TRBJ2-7, with a weak D call TRBD2 (5 bases). This CDR3 is built from 14 residues. With 4 bases removed from V and 3 bases from J, the gap between germline ends came to 13 bases. In germline, CDR1 is MNHNS, CDR2 SASEGT. The CDR3 loop reads CASSALEEGYEQYF. The CDR3 DNA sequence: TGTGCCAGCAGTGCACTAGAAGAAGGCTACGAGCAGTACTTC.

The chain couples TRBV19 to TRBJ1-1, with D maybe TRBD1 (6 bases). CDR1 LNHDA and CDR2 SQIVND come from the germline V gene (reference sequence). The CDR3 loop spans 14 amino acids. Between the trimmed V and J ends, which lost 4 bases and 4 bases, there was a span of 13 bases. The CDR3 coding sequence is TGTGCCAGTAGTACGATCCCCAGGGGCACTGAAGCTTTCTTT. This gives the protein CASSTIPRGTEAFF.

As DNA, the CDR3 is TGTGCCAGCAGTGAATTTAGCGGGGAAGAGACCCAGTACTTC. It yields the protein CASSEFSGEETQYF. The V call is TRBV6-1, the J call TRBJ2-5, with 8 bases fitting TRBD2. The CDR3 runs 14 residues. CDR1 MNHNS and CDR2 SASEGT come from the germline V gene. V was clipped by 2 bases and J by 3 bases; unmatched bases: 2.

This clone is large (0.1 to 1%). The sample carries other DNA sequences with the same CDR3. The rearrangement joins TRBV7-9 to TRBJ1-2, with TRBD1 as a possible D gene (6 bases). The CDR3 sequence is 14 residues long. Germline CDR1 SEHNR, CDR2 FQNEAQ (reference sequence). Trimming took off 1 base at V and 3 bases at J, with 9 bases between the two ends. In nucleotides, the CDR3 is TGTGCCAGCAGCTTAGAGGGGGGTCACTATGGCTACACCTTC. This sequence encodes CASSLEGGHYGYTF.

This rearrangement joins TRBV4-1 to TRBJ1-2; a possible D gene is TRBD1 (6 bases). Trimming pared 7 bases from V and 4 bases from J, leaving 13 bases between. The germline V gene encodes CDR1 MGHRA and CDR2 YSYEKL. The CDR3 extends over 13 amino acids. Written as DNA, the CDR3 is TGCGCCAGCAACCCGGGGGGCAGCTATGGCTACACCTTC. Amino acid sequence: CASNPGGSYGYTF.

The V gene is TRBV4-1, the J gene TRBJ1-5; D not certain. CDR3 length: 15 amino acids. Germline V lookup: CDR1 MGHRA, CDR2 YSYEKL. V was clipped by 0 bases and J by 1 base, with 7 bases between them. CDR3 sequence (DNA): TGCGCCAGCAGCCAAGATCCCGTAAGCAATCAGCCCCAGCATTTT. It encodes CASSQDPVSNQPQHF.

The V gene is TRBV6-4, the J gene TRBJ2-1; 10 bases agree with TRBD2. Unmatched junction bases numbered 10, after V lost 7 bases and J lost 10 bases. Germline lookup yields CDR1 MRHNA and CDR2 SNTAGT. The CDR3 contains 14 residues. The CDR3 DNA reads TGTGCCAGCAAGGCTAGCGGGAGTGTGAAAGAGCAGTTCTTC. Amino acid sequence: CASKASGSVKEQFF.

This clone came up once. The chain recombines TRBV29-1 with TRBJ1-1, with D possibly matching TRBD1 (5 bases). CDR3 size: 14 residues. V was trimmed by 0 bases and J by 5 bases, leaving 13 bases between them. Germline loops: CDR1 SQVTM, CDR2 ANQGSEA. The CDR3: CSVEETPGRTEAFF. The CDR3 nucleotides read TGCAGCGTTGAAGAAACCCCAGGGAGGACTGAAGCTTTCTTT. Drawing the rest from reference TRBV29-1 and TRBJ1-1, the complete variable domain is SAVISQKPSRDICQRGTSLTIQCQVDSQVTMMFWYRQQPGQSLTLIATANQGSEATYESGFVIDKFPISRPNLTFSTLTVSNMSPEDSSIYLCSVEETPGRTEAFFGQGTRLTVV.

The chain links TRBV28 to TRBJ1-2, with a possible D match to TRBD1 (6 bases). V lost 9 bases to trimming and J lost 4 bases, with 18 bases between them. The CDR3 is made up of 14 amino acids. Germline V gives CDR1 MDHEN, CDR2 SYDVKM. This chain's CDR3 is CASSGTSEAYGYTF. The CDR3 DNA sequence: TGTGCCAGTTCCGGGACAAGTGAGGCCTATGGCTACACCTTC.

This sequence joins TRBV29-1 and TRBJ2-7; 9 positions match TRBD1. Trimming took 3 bases from V and 5 from J; bases not matched to a gene: 5. Germline lookup yields CDR1 SQVTM and CDR2 ANQGSEA. This CDR3 is 13 amino acids long. The CDR3: CSVDLTGGDEQYF. The CDR3 DNA follows: TGCAGCGTTGACCTTACAGGGGGCGACGAGCAGTACTTC.